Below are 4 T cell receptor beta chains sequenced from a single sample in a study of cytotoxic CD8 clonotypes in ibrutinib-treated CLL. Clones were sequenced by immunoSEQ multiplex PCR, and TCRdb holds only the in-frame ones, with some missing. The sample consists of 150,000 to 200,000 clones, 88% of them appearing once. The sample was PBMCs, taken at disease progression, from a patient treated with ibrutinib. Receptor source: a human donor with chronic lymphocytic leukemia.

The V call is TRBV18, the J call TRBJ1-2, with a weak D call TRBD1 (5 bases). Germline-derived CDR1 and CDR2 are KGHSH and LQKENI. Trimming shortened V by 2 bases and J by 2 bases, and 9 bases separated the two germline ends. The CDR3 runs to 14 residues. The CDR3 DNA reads TGTGCCAGCTCACCAAGCGGGGGGAACTATGGCTACACCTTC. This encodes CASSPSGGNYGYTF.

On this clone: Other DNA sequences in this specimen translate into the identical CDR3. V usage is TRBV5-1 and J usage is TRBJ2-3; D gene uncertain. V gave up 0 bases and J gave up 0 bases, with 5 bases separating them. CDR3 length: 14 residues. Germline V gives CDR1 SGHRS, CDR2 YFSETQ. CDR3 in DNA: TGCGCCAGCAGCTTGGAGCTGAGCACAGATACGCAGTATTTT. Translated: CASSLELSTDTQYF.

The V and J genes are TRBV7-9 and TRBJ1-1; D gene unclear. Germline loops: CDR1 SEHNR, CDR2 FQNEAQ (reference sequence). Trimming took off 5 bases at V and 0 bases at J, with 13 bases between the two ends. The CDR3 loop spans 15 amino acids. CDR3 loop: CASSGVGPLNTEAFF. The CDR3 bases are TGTGCCAGCAGCGGAGTTGGACCCCTGAACACTGAAGCTTTCTTT.

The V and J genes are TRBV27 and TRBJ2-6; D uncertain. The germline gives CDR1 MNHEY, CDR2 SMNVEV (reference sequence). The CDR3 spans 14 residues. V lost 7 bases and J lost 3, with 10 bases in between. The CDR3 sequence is CASTPLGGANVLTF. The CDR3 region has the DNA TGTGCCAGCACCCCCTTGGGTGGGGCCAACGTCCTGACTTTC. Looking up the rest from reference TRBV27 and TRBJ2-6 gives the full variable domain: EAQVTQNPRYLITVTGKKLTVTCSQNMNHEYMSWYRQDPGLGLRQIYYSMNVEVTDKGDVPEGYKVSRKEKRNFPLILESPSPNQTSLYFCASTPLGGANVLTFGAGSRLTVL.